Following are 2 T cell receptor beta chains from one sample sequenced in a study of control samples from healthy donors and cancer patients. Generated by immunoSEQ multiplex PCR, the TCRdb table keeps only in-frame clones and is missing some. The repertoire holds some 100,000 clones, with approximately 90% as singletons. Sequences were obtained from blood. These receptor sequences come from a human donor in good health. The donor label of this sample is uncertain.

This chain links TRBV13 with TRBJ2-7; D possibly corresponds to TRBD1 (6 bases). Germline values: CDR1 PRHDT, CDR2 FYEKMQ (reference sequence). Trimming shortened V by 5 bases and J by 2 bases, and 13 bases separated the two germline ends. The CDR3 contains 14 residues. CDR3 loop: CASSPPGTPYEQYF. In DNA, the CDR3 is TGTGCCAGCAGCCCGCCCGGGACACCCTACGAGCAGTACTTC.

The chain is built from TRBV6-2 or TRBV6-3 and TRBJ1-6; no definite D call. Germline lookup yields CDR1 MNHEY and CDR2 SVGEGT. This CDR3 has 14 amino acids. Trimming took off 2 bases at V and 11 bases at J, with 13 bases between the two ends. In nucleotides, the CDR3 is TGTGCCAGCAGTTACGTATTGGTTATGGCACCCCTCCACTTT. The encoded protein is CASSYVLVMAPLHF.